One sample yielded the 18 T cell receptor beta chains listed below, sequenced in a study of blood T cells in healthy people across ages. A second PCR, run for about 7 to 12 cycles, used a sample-barcoded 5' primer plus a J-beta primer mix. TCRdb recomputed calls from the 5' RACE reads with MiXCR, one row per CDR3 protein. The sample consists of roughly 800,000 distinct CDR3 sequences, 20% to 25% of them appearing once. The sample also formed part of further work on T cells of mothers and their children.

Sequencing used blood. The receptors come from a boy aged 5-17 years in good health.

The J gene is TRBJ2-7, the V gene TRBV4-1, with D perhaps matching TRBD2 (6 bases). V was cut by 4 bases and J by 6 bases, with 19 bases left in between. CDR1 is MGHRA and CDR2 is YSYEKL in the germline V gene. CDR3 length equals 15 residues. Here the CDR3 DNA reads TGCGCCAGCAGCCTACACCGGGACTCCCTTGGCGAGCAGTACTTC. The encoded protein is CASSLHRDSLGEQYF.

This chain uses TRBV5-1 with TRBJ2-5; possibly TRBD2 for D (5 bases). Germline values: CDR1 SGHRS, CDR2 YFSETQ. There are 13 residues in the CDR3. Deletions cut 6 bases from V and 5 bases from J, with 14 bases between. The CDR3 coding sequence is TGCGCCAGCAAGGCCCGGGGTGGGGAGACCCAGTACTTC. It is translated as CASKARGGETQYF.

In this sample, this clonotype turned up a few times. The CDR3 DNA reads TGCAGTGCTAGGGATAGCGGGGGGGCGAACACCGGGGAGCTGTTTTTT. Amino acid sequence: CSARDSGGANTGELFF. The rearrangement links TRBV20-1 to TRBJ2-2, with 11 bases aligning to TRBD2. V was pared by 3 bases and J by 0 bases, with 3 bases of the junction left unmatched. The CDR3 has 16 residues. CDR1 is DFQATT and CDR2 is SNEGSKA in the germline V gene (reference sequence).

The V call is TRBV28, the J call TRBJ2-5; 8 bases are shared with TRBD1. The V segment lost 2 bases and the J segment 7 bases; nucleotides outside the gene matches: 9. Germline V gene data show CDR1 as MDHEN and CDR2 as SYDVKM. The CDR3 runs to 15 residues. The CDR3 coding sequence is TGTGCCAGCAGTTTAGTGCAGGGGGCTTCGGGGACCCAGTACTTC. Translated, it gives CASSLVQGASGTQYF. The whole variable domain, filled in from reference TRBV28 and TRBJ2-5, reads DVKVTQSSRYLVKRTGEKVFLECVQDMDHENMFWYRQDPGLGLRLIYFSYDVKMKEKGDIPEGYSVSREKKERFSLILESASTNQTSMYLCASSLVQGASGTQYFGPGTRLLVL.

This chain joins TRBV12-3 or TRBV12-4 and TRBJ2-1; TRBD2 agrees at 9 bases. This CDR3 region has 15 residues. J gave up 6 bases and V 2 bases, and 5 bases lay outside the gene matches. The CDR3 nucleotides read TGTGCCAGCAGTTTAACCGGGACTAGCACCAATGAGCAGTTCTTC. The encoded protein is CASSLTGTSTNEQFF.

The chain links TRBV20-1 to TRBJ2-1; TRBD2 aligns across 10 bases. Germline CDR1 DFQATT, CDR2 SNEGSKA (reference sequence). This CDR3 has 15 amino acids. Germline trimming cut 3 bases from V and 13 bases from J; bases unmatched to any gene: 15. DNA of the CDR3: TGCAGTGCTAGGTTTCTAGCGGGAGCCCCGGGACGACAGTTCTTC. As protein: CSARFLAGAPGRQFF.

This clonotype turned up a few times. The chain uses TRBV29-1 and TRBJ2-5; TRBD2 might be the D (6 bases). V was shortened by 3 bases and J by 2 bases, with 13 bases between the two germline ends. The CDR3 runs 14 residues. Per the germline V gene, CDR1 is SQVTM and CDR2 is ANQGSEA. The CDR3 DNA reads as TGCAGCGTTGAGGGCGGGACTCGACAAGAGACCCAGTACTTC. Residues: CSVEGGTRQETQYF. The full variable domain, rest sourced from reference TRBV29-1 and TRBJ2-5, is SAVISQKPSRDICQRGTSLTIQCQVDSQVTMMFWYRQQPGQSLTLIATANQGSEATYESGFVIDKFPISRPNLTFSTLTVSNMSPEDSSIYLCSVEGGTRQETQYFGPGTRLLVL.

The gene calls are TRBV12-5 and TRBJ2-1, with D perhaps TRBD1 (7 bases). Trimming stripped 3 bases from V and 4 bases from J, with 25 bases between. The CDR3 spans 19 residues. Germline loops: CDR1 LGHNT, CDR2 FRNRAP. The DNA of the CDR3 is TGTGCTAGTGGTTTAACTGCAAAGGGGGCAGGGGGGCCTTACAATGAGCAGTTCTTC. Amino acid sequence: CASGLTAKGAGGPYNEQFF.

Note on this clonotype: Germline and junction disagree at one end, which may indicate a read error. The chain employs TRBV6-5 and TRBJ2-4; maybe TRBD2 (5 bases). This CDR3 has 15 residues. Germline CDR1 is MNHEY and CDR2 is SVGAGI. The DNA of the CDR3 is TGTGCCAGCACTTACTTTGAGGGTGGCAAAAACATTCAGTACTTC. Its protein product is CASTYFEGGKNIQYF.

The chain couples TRBV2 to TRBJ2-5, with D possibly being TRBD2 (6 bases). Germline CDR1 reads SNHLY; CDR2 reads FYNNEI. The ends were cut back, 10 bases at V and 2 bases at J, with 14 bases in the middle. CDR3 size: 13 residues. The CDR3 loop reads CATTGLSQETQYF. The CDR3 DNA sequence: TGTGCCACTACGGGACTGTCACAAGAGACCCAGTACTTC.

This clonotype occurred many times. V gene TRBV7-2 combines with J gene TRBJ2-7; 9 bases map to TRBD2. J gave up 2 bases and V 1 base, and 6 bases lay outside the gene matches. The germline V gene encodes CDR1 SGHTA and CDR2 FQGNSA. This CDR3 comprises 16 residues. The CDR3 region has the DNA TGTGCCAGCAGCTTAGGAGTAGGCGGGAGGGCCTACGAGCAGTACTTC. Its protein product is CASSLGVGGRAYEQYF.

The rearrangement uses TRBV12-3 or TRBV12-4 and TRBJ1-4; tentatively, D is TRBD1 (5 bases). The CDR3 is 15 amino acids. Trimming left V 3 bases short and J 5 bases short, with 13 bases between. The CDR3 nucleotides are TGTGCCAGCAGTTTTTCAGGGCTCACCAATGAAAAACTGTTTTTT. Protein product: CASSFSGLTNEKLFF.

J is TRBJ1-6 and V is TRBV20-1; no reliable D call. The germline V and J ends were trimmed by 4 bases and 10 bases, with 20 bases remaining between them. Germline V gene sequence: CDR1 DFQATT, CDR2 SNEGSKA (reference sequence). CDR3 length: 15 residues. For the CDR3, the DNA is TGCAGTGCTAACCAAGCCGGGGAAACGAGATCACCCCTCCACTTT. Translation gives CSANQAGETRSPLHF.

Only a few counts were recorded for this clonotype. V is TRBV29-1 and J is TRBJ2-3, with 8 bases lining up with TRBD2. CDR1 is SQVTM, CDR2 ANQGSEA, per germline. This CDR3 region has 14 residues. V shed 7 bases and J 0 bases; nucleotides not matched to a gene: 6. Written as DNA, the CDR3 is TGCAGCGCCCAGCGGGGGTCTAGCACAGATACGCAGTATTTT. Amino acids: CSAQRGSSTDTQYF.

The rearrangement joins TRBV5-6 to TRBJ2-7; possibly TRBD2 for D (7 bases). V lost 4 bases and J 3 bases, leaving 20 bases between the germline ends. Looked up from germline, CDR1 is SGHDT and CDR2 is YYEEEE. This CDR3 is 16 amino acids long. CDR3 in amino acids: CASSPTPGGAVYEQYF. The CDR3 nucleotides read TGTGCCAGCAGCCCTACCCCGGGGGGCGCCGTCTACGAGCAGTACTTC. Filled out from reference TRBV5-6 and TRBJ2-7, the complete variable domain reads DAGVTQSPTHLIKTRGQQVTLRCSPKSGHDTVSWYQQALGQGPQFIFQYYEEEERQRGNFPDRFSGHQFPNYSSELNVNALLLGDSALYLCASSPTPGGAVYEQYFGPGTRLTVT.

The gene calls are TRBV28 and TRBJ1-5; D gene ambiguous. Per the germline V gene, CDR1 is MDHEN and CDR2 is SYDVKM. V was pared by 7 bases and J by 3 bases, with 13 bases between. The CDR3 extends over 14 amino acids. The CDR3 here is CASKIRANNQPQHF. CDR3 in DNA: TGTGCCAGCAAAATACGGGCCAACAATCAGCCCCAGCATTTT.

V gene TRBV5-1 combines with J gene TRBJ1-1, with D possibly being TRBD1 (5 bases). Germline-derived CDR1 and CDR2 are SGHRS and YFSETQ. Trimming left V 0 bases short and J 3 bases short, with 12 bases between. The CDR3 is 15 residues long. CDR3 DNA sequence: TGCGCCAGCAGCTTGGCCGCGGGGGGAGACACTGAAGCTTTCTTT. It translates to CASSLAAGGDTEAFF.

This clonotype occurred a few times. The chain uses TRBV7-9 and TRBJ1-4; possibly TRBD1 for D (6 bases). The V and J ends lost 5 bases and 3 bases respectively, with 13 bases between them. Looked up from germline, CDR1 is SEHNR and CDR2 is FQNEAQ (reference sequence). The CDR3 has 15 residues. Here the CDR3 DNA reads TGTGCCAGCAGCCCGGGGGACACGTCTAATGAAAAACTGTTTTTT. Residues: CASSPGDTSNEKLFF.